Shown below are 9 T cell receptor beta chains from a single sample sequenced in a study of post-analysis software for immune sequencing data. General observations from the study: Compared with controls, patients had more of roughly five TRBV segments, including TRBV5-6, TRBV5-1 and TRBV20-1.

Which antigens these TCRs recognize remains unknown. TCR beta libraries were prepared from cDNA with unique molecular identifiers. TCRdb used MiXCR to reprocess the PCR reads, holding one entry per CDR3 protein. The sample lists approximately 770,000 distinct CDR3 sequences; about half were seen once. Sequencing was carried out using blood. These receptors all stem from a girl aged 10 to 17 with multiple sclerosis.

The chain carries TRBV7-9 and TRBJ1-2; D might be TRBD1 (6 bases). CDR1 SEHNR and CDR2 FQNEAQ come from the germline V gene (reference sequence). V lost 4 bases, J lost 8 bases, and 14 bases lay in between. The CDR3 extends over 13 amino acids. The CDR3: CASSWDTGGGYTF. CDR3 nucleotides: TGTGCCAGCAGCTGGGACACCGGGGGAGGCTACACCTTC.

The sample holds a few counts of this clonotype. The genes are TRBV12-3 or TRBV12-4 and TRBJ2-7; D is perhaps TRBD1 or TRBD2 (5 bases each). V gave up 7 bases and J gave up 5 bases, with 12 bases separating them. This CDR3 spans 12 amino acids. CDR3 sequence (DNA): TGTGCCAGCACCCTAGGGACGAACGAGCAGTACTTC. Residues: CASTLGTNEQYF.

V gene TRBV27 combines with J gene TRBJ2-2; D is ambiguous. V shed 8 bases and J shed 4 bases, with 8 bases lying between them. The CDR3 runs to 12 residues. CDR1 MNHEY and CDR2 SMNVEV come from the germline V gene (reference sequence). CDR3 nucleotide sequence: TGTGCCAGCTTGGACCTCACCGGGGAGCTGTTTTTT. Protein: CASLDLTGELFF.

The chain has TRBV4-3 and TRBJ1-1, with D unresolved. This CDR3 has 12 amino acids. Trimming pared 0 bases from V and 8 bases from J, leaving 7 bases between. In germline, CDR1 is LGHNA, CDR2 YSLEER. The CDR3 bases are TGCGCCAGCAGCCAAGAGCGGAAGGAAGCTTTCTTT. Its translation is CASSQERKEAFF.

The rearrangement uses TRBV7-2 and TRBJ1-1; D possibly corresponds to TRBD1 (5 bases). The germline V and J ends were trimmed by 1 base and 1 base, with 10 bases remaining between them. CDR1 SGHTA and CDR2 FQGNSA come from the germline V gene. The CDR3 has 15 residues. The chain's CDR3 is CASSLVQGPNTEAFF. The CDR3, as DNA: TGTGCCAGCAGCTTAGTTCAGGGACCGAACACTGAAGCTTTCTTT.

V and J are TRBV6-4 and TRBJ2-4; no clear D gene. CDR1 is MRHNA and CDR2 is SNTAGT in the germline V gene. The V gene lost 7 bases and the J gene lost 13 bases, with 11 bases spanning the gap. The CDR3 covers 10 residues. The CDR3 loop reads CASTTGEQYF. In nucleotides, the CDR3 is TGTGCCAGCACCACGGGTGAGCAGTACTTC.

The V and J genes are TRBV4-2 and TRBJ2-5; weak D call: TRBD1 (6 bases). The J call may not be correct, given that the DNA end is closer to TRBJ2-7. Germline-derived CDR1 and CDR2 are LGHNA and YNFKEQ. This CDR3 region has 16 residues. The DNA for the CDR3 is TGTGCCAGCAGCCAAGTTGGGGGCGGCGGCGATTACGAGCAGTACTTC. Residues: CASSQVGGGGDYEQYF.

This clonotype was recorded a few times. In DNA form, the CDR3 reads TGTGCCAGCAGCTCTAGCGGGAGGTTGGGTCATGAGCAGTTCTTC. It encodes CASSSSGRLGHEQFF. The chain recombines TRBV5-8 with TRBJ2-1, with 11 bases matching TRBD2. Per the germline V gene, CDR1 is SGHTS and CDR2 is YDEGEE. The CDR3 is 15 residues long. Trimming removed 3 bases from V and 8 bases from J; junction bases left unmatched: 7.

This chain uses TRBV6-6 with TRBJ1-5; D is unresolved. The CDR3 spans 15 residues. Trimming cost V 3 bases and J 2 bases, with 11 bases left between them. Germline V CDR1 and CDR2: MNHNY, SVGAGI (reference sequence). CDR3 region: CASSYNPGGNQPQHF. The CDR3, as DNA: TGTGCCAGCAGTTATAACCCCGGAGGCAATCAGCCCCAGCATTTT.